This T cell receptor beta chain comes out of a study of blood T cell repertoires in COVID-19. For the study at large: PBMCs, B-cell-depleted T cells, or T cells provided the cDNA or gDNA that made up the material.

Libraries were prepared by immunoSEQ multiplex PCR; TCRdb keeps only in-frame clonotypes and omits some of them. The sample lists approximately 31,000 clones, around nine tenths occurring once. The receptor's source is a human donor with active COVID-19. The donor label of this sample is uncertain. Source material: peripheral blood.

DNA for the CDR3: TGTGCCAGTAGTATTCGCGGGGCCAAGAAGGAGCAGTACTTC. Its translation is CASSIRGAKKEQYF. The rearrangement links TRBV19 to TRBJ2-7; TRBD2 is a possible D gene (6 bases). The germline V gene encodes CDR1 LNHDA and CDR2 SQIVND (reference sequence). CDR3 length equals 14 residues. The V gene lost 3 bases and the J gene lost 7 bases, with 16 bases spanning the gap.